The T cell receptor beta chain described here comes from a study of blood T cells in healthy people across ages. The germline V gene has CDR1 DFQATT and CDR2 SNEGSKA (reference sequence). There are 16 residues in the CDR3. V shed 0 bases and J 9 bases; nucleotides not matched to a gene: 13. Study-level points and caveats: Older age went with lower TCR beta diversity per million T cells, in a roughly linear way.

Per sample, extraction of total RNA gave at least 6 micrograms in every case. On this clonotype itself: Its antigen is not known.

Alongside a J-beta primer mix, a sample-barcoded 5' primer served in a second PCR lasting 7 to 11 cycles. A 12-random-nucleotide template-switch adaptor tagged each cDNA molecule. TCRdb ran MiXCR on the 5' RACE reads and lists one entry per CDR3 protein. There are roughly 1.7 million distinct CDR3 sequences in the sample; about 35% occur only once, and 11% lies in the top ten. Material: blood. This chain joins TRBV20-1 and TRBJ1-5; TRBD1 aligns across 8 bases. The source is a woman aged 25 to 39 in good health. The CDR3 DNA reads as TGCAGTGCTAGAGAGTCCAGGGGGCTGACGTCTCGGCCCCAGCATTTT. Protein sequence: CSARESRGLTSRPQHF.